This T cell receptor (beta chain) came from a study of blood T cell repertoires in COVID-19 (dated by TCRdb to the early 2020s). About the study as a whole: Collaborator samples came from the United States, Italy and Spain and covered acute and convalescent phases of COVID-19. The prospective study material was composed of cDNA or gDNA derived from T cells, B-cell-depleted T cells, or PBMCs. The dataset comprised deeply sampled blood TCRbeta repertoires from subjects exposed to, actively infected with, or recovered from COVID-19. The repertoires were released in a freely available public database meant as a resource for research on the immune response to SARS-CoV-2. The samples were drawn from two sources: the first 160 participants of the ongoing ImmuneRACE study, and 1,000 to 1,500 subjects contributed by 6 global collaborators. Nearly every sample came with metadata listing a de-identified subject ID, COVID-19 status, age in years and sex. Where HLA class I and class II types were available, the types were taken from metadata supplied by the sample provider, not from assay-based typing.

TCRbeta CDR3 regions were amplified from genomic DNA using the immunoSEQ Assay, a bias-controlled multiplex PCR. Regarding the original processing steps: The number of nucleated cells in each sample was estimated from the amplification of reference gene primers within the assay. To quantify the absolute abundance of each unique TCRbeta CDR3 rearrangement, sequence reads were collapsed and filtered. Productive Simpson clonality was computed per sample as the square root of Simpson's diversity index over productive rearrangements. Not all clones reach the TCRdb copy of this immuneACCESS table, which keeps in-frame sequences only. Checked studies attribute under half of the gap to unresolved V genes and leave the rest unexplained. That table supplies the V and J calls and clone size; D and trimming were determined from the DNA. The sample table shows a few hundred thousand clones, and about 89% are seen once. Jointly, the top ten make up roughly 0.9% of the sample.

What the authors observed across the whole study: Clinical and demographic metadata were provided uncurated, with the amount varying by source and participant.

As regards this clone: Its antigen specificity is not known. Qualities for individual bases were not recorded, and no much larger clone is one base off.

In the prospective study, participants were about 18 to 89 years old, resided in about two dozen geographic areas of the United States, and were enrolled through a virtual design. Cohort assignment in the prospective study relied on participant-reported clinical history from a screening survey and a study questionnaire. A participant counted as exposed if, within 2 weeks of entering the study, that participant had been in contact with someone who had a PCR-confirmed or clinician-diagnosed COVID-19 case. Each participant in the prospective study had whole blood, serum and a nasopharyngeal or oropharyngeal swab collected by mobile phlebotomists. Additional blood draws and questionnaires over an approximately 2-month period could optionally be provided by prospective study participants. Before DNA extraction, blood samples from the prospective study were shipped at room temperature or frozen. CDR1 GTSNPN and CDR2 SVGIG are derived from the germline V gene (reference sequence). The germline V and J ends show losses of 0 bases and 1 base respectively, and no gene match explains 11 bases of the junction. The CDR3 holds 18 amino acids from the cysteine to the phenylalanine. CDR3 DNA only is kept here, 54 bases in frame from base 1.

The receptor's source is a woman aged 40 to 49 who had been exposed to COVID-19. Input material: PBMCs or T cells enriched from blood (not recorded which). The chain uses TRBV30 and TRBJ2-7, with 11 middle bases fitting TRBD2. The CDR3 region reads CAWSVWRLGTSGSYEQYF. The DNA sequence follows: TGTGCCTGGAGTGTATGGCGCCTTGGGACTAGCGGTTCCTACGAGCAGTACTTC.